These 19 T cell receptor beta chains came from one sample sequenced in a study of blood T cell repertoires in COVID-19. Repertoires were generated with immunoSEQ multiplex PCR, while TCRdb's copy carries only in-frame clones and drops some. The table has 35,000 to 50,000 clones, 83% seen once. Sequencing was carried out using peripheral blood. These receptors were obtained from a woman of 80 years or more with acute or convalescent COVID-19.

The chain joins TRBV29-1 to TRBJ2-2, with 7 bases aligning to TRBD1. Germline trimming cut 2 bases from V and 2 bases from J; bases unmatched to any gene: 5. CDR3 length: 15 amino acids. Germline V gene data show CDR1 as SQVTM and CDR2 as ANQGSEA. CDR3 region: CSVEPDRENTGELFF. Written as DNA, the CDR3 is TGCAGCGTTGAACCTGACAGGGAAAACACCGGGGAGCTGTTTTTT.

The CDR3 DNA reads TGCGCCAGCAGCTTGGACCAGGGAGGTGAAAAACTGTTTTTT. Encoded protein: CASSLDQGGEKLFF. The chain has TRBV5-1 and TRBJ1-4; D is possibly TRBD1 (5 bases). Trimming left V 0 bases short and J 7 bases short, with 10 bases between. Germline CDR1 is SGHRS and CDR2 is YFSETQ. The CDR3 covers 14 residues.

As to this clone: The sample carries other DNA sequences with the same CDR3. The chain employs TRBV7-9 and TRBJ1-5, with a possible D match to TRBD1 (5 bases). Germline loops: CDR1 SEHNR, CDR2 FQNEAQ (reference sequence). CDR3 length: 15 residues. V lost 5 bases, J lost 0 bases, and 11 bases lay in between. CDR3 DNA: TGTGCCAGCAGCCTCGGGGGTTATAGCAATCAGCCCCAGCATTTT. The encoded protein is CASSLGGYSNQPQHF.

The genes are TRBV19 and TRBJ2-7; a possible D gene is TRBD1 (6 bases). V lost 9 bases to trimming and J lost 4 bases, with 10 bases between them. The CDR3 is made up of 11 amino acids. Germline V gene lookup returns CDR1 LNHDA and CDR2 SQIVND (reference sequence). The CDR3 coding sequence is TGTGCCAGCCAGGACAGATACGAGCAGTACTTC. It yields the protein CASQDRYEQYF.

CDR3 protein: CASSPGTGVGYTF. The CDR3 DNA follows: TGTGCCAGCAGCCCCGGGACAGGGGTCGGCTACACCTTC. This sequence joins TRBV6-5 and TRBJ1-2, with 10 nucleotides matching TRBD1. CDR3 size: 13 residues. After removal of 6 bases from V and 8 bases from J, the junction contained 6 bases not matched to a gene. Per germline, CDR1 MNHEY and CDR2 SVGAGI.

The chain couples TRBV6-5 to TRBJ1-6, with 8 bases identical to TRBD1. CDR3 length: 16 residues. Germline V gene data show CDR1 as MNHEY and CDR2 as SVGAGI. V gave up 6 bases and J gave up 8 bases; unmatched junction bases: 12. CDR3 sequence (DNA): TGTGCCAGCAGATACCGACAGGGGCAATGGGATTCACCCCTCCACTTT. Translation gives CASRYRQGQWDSPLHF.

This clone was picked up one time. The chain couples TRBV7-6 to TRBJ1-3, with D maybe TRBD1 (6 bases). Germline V gene data show CDR1 as SGHVS and CDR2 as FNYEAQ. V gave up 1 base and J gave up 4 bases, with 14 bases separating them. The CDR3 length is 16 residues. CDR3 nucleotides: TGTGCCAGCAGCTTAGTTGTAGGGGGAATAGGAAACACCATATATTTT. Translation: CASSLVVGGIGNTIYF.

The chain has TRBV11-2 and TRBJ2-6; perhaps TRBD2 as D (6 bases). The CDR3 runs to 15 residues. V dropped 2 bases and J dropped 6 bases, with 11 bases sitting between them. CDR1 SGHAT and CDR2 FQNNGV come from the germline V gene. The CDR3 spells CASSLRRGTANVLTF. The CDR3 DNA follows: TGTGCCAGCAGCTTACGGCGGGGAACGGCCAACGTCCTGACTTTC.

The chain is built from TRBV19 and TRBJ2-1, with a possible D match to TRBD2 (5 bases). V gave up 0 bases and J gave up 5 bases, with 14 bases separating them. The CDR3 loop spans 16 amino acids. The germline gives CDR1 LNHDA, CDR2 SQIVND (reference sequence). CDR3 in amino acids: CASSIDLGGWDNEQFF. In DNA, the CDR3 is TGTGCCAGTAGTATAGATCTCGGAGGCTGGGACAATGAGCAGTTCTTC.

The table lists this clone with a few counts. The genes are TRBV19 and TRBJ2-1; 8 nucleotides line up with TRBD2. This CDR3 is 16 amino acids long. V was pared by 5 bases and J by 5 bases, with 11 bases of the junction left unmatched. Germline values: CDR1 LNHDA, CDR2 SQIVND (reference sequence). CDR3 DNA: TGTGCCAGTAGTGCCTGGACTAGCAATCTCGACAATGAGCAGTTCTTC. Protein: CASSAWTSNLDNEQFF.

Notes on this clone: The sample carries other DNA sequences with the same CDR3. The chain couples TRBV6-5 to TRBJ2-1; the match to TRBD1 covers 8 bases. CDR1 and CDR2 (germline): MNHEY, SVGAGI. Trimming cost V 2 bases and J 4 bases; bases outside gene matches: 4. This CDR3 contains 15 residues. The CDR3 bases are TGTGCCAGCAGTTACAGTCAGGGGGCGTACAATGAGCAGTTCTTC. It encodes CASSYSQGAYNEQFF.

The J gene is TRBJ1-2, the V gene TRBV19; 7 bases align to TRBD1. CDR3 length equals 14 residues. The germline V gene encodes CDR1 LNHDA and CDR2 SQIVND (reference sequence). V dropped 1 base and J dropped 6; count of bases not matched to a gene: 5. The CDR3: CASSIVVTGNGYTF. The CDR3 DNA is TGTGCCAGTAGTATAGTTGTGACAGGGAATGGCTACACCTTC.

This clone occurred once. Mismatch with germline at one junction end may stem from a read error. As DNA, the CDR3 is TGTGCCAGCAGGGAAGACAGGTCTTATAGCAATCAGCCCCAGCATTTT. It translates to CASREDRSYSNQPQHF. The chain couples TRBV2 to TRBJ1-5; D is possibly TRBD1 (6 bases). Germline V CDR1 and CDR2: SNHLY, FYNNEI. This CDR3 is built from 16 residues.

The genes are TRBV6-1 and TRBJ1-6, with 8 bases lining up with TRBD1. The CDR3 covers 15 residues. CDR1 and CDR2 (germline): MNHNS, SASEGT. J was trimmed by 7 bases and V by 2 bases; bases with no gene match: 4. DNA for the CDR3: TGTGCCAGCAGTGAACCAGGGACAGGAAATTCACCCCTCCACTTT. This codes for CASSEPGTGNSPLHF.

The rearrangement joins TRBV25-1 to TRBJ2-7; D gene unclear. Between the trimmed V and J ends, which lost 4 bases and 1 base, there was a span of 8 bases. The CDR3 runs 13 residues. Per germline, CDR1 MGHDK and CDR2 SYGVNS. Here the CDR3 reads CASSGSRSYEQYF. The CDR3 DNA reads TGTGCCAGCAGTGGGTCCCGGTCCTACGAGCAGTACTTC.

The chain couples TRBV11-2 to TRBJ1-4; D gene unclear. The CDR3 is 16 amino acids. Germline CDR1 SGHAT, CDR2 FQNNGV. V was clipped by 1 base and J by 6 bases, with 15 bases between them. As DNA, the CDR3 is TGTGCCAGCAGCTTAGCGGGTTACCAGTGGGATGAAAAACTGTTTTTT. The encoded protein is CASSLAGYQWDEKLFF.

This clone was observed a single time. This CDR3 reads CASSLEYRVYEQYF. Written as DNA, the CDR3 is TGTGCCAGCAGCTTAGAATACAGGGTCTACGAGCAGTACTTC. The chain uses TRBV7-9 and TRBJ2-7, with D possibly TRBD1 on 6 matching bases. The V end lost 1 base, the J end lost 3 bases, and 10 bases lay between the germline ends. The germline gives CDR1 SEHNR, CDR2 FQNEAQ (reference sequence). This CDR3 is 14 amino acids long.

The rearrangement joins TRBV7-8 to TRBJ1-5, with 7 bases lining up with TRBD1. There are 17 residues in the CDR3. Germline CDR1 and CDR2: SGHVS and FQNEAQ. The V gene end was trimmed by 2 bases and the J gene end by 0 bases; junction bases not matched to a gene: 7. The chain's CDR3 is CASSLRRDSYSNQPQHF. The CDR3 coding sequence is TGTGCCAGCAGCTTAAGACGGGACAGCTATAGCAATCAGCCCCAGCATTTT.

This clone has a handful of counts. The chain uses TRBV2 and TRBJ1-5, with TRBD1 matching 9 bases. This CDR3 is built from 15 residues. V shed 5 bases and J 6 bases; nucleotides not matched to a gene: 8. Germline CDR1 reads SNHLY; CDR2 reads FYNNEI. The CDR3: CASSPDRGKGQPQHF. The CDR3 DNA reads TGTGCCAGCAGTCCGGACAGGGGAAAAGGTCAGCCCCAGCATTTT.